A selection of T cell receptor beta chains follows, all from one sample in a study of cytomegalovirus exposure and HLA in healthy donors. Clones were sequenced by immunoSEQ multiplex PCR, and TCRdb holds only the in-frame ones, with some missing. The sample carries about 93,000 clones, over 65% recorded once. Sequenced material: PBMCs. Receptor source: a man aged 50-60 years in good health and CMV-seronegative. Both conserved end residues are part of each CDR3. The D gene is left open where the match is weak. Some rows mark clone size as missing; the rest say once, few, many or name a class of expanded clone.

TRBD1	.	TRBV29-1	TRBJ2-5	TGCAGCGTTGAATCACGGGACAGCCAAGAGACCCAGTACTTC	CSVESRDSQETQYF
TRBD1	.	TRBV28	TRBJ1-4	TGTGCCAGCACGGGACAGATTAATGAAAAACTGTTTTTT	CASTGQINEKLFF
.	.	TRBV2	TRBJ2-7	TGTGCCAGCAGCTCGACCGGGACAAGCTCCTACGAGCAGTACTTC	CASSSTGTSSYEQYF
.	.	TRBV27	TRBJ2-7	TGTGCCAGCAGTTTGGCCAGGGGACCGTACGAGCAGTACTTC	CASSLARGPYEQYF
.	.	TRBV10-3	TRBJ2-3	TGTGCCATCAGTGAGTCGGCGGGTGCTGTAACAGATACGCAGTATTTT	CAISESAGAVTDTQYF
.	.	TRBV7-9	TRBJ1-4	TGTGCCAGCAGCTCTTCCGGGTCATTCAATGAAGAACTGTTTTTT	CASSSSGSFNEELFF
TRBD2	.	TRBV7-2	TRBJ2-5	TGTGCCAGCAGCCCGGGACTAGCGGAAGAGACCCAGTACTTC	CASSPGLAEETQYF
TRBD1	once	TRBV6-5	TRBJ2-7	TGTGCCAGCAGTTACTCTGGGACAGGGATCTACGAGCAGTACTTC	CASSYSGTGIYEQYF
TRBD1	.	TRBV11-2	TRBJ2-5	TGTGCCAGCAGCTTAGATCTCAGGGGGCGGGAGACCCAGTACTTC	CASSLDLRGRETQYF
TRBD2	.	TRBV10-1	TRBJ2-1	TGCGCCAGCACATTAGCGGGTGAGGGCAATGAGCAGTTCTTC	CASTLAGEGNEQFF
TRBD2	once	TRBV2	TRBJ2-2	TGTGCCAGCAGTTTTAGCGGGGTGAACACCGGGGAGCTGTTTTTT	CASSFSGVNTGELFF
.	.	TRBV7-2	TRBJ2-2	TGTGCCAGCAGCTTAGGGGGTGGCAGGGTCGACGGGGAGCTGTTTTTT	CASSLGGGRVDGELFF
.	.	TRBV7-9	TRBJ1-3	TGTGCCAGCAGCCAACAGGGACGGGGAAACACCATATATTTT	CASSQQGRGNTIYF
.	.	TRBV10-1	TRBJ2-7	TGCGCCAGCAGTCACCGAACAGGGTACGAGCAGTACTTC	CASSHRTGYEQYF
.	.	TRBV5-5	TRBJ1-3	TGTGCCAGCAGCACAACAGGGATAGCTGGAAACACCATATATTTT	CASSTTGIAGNTIYF
.	few	TRBV2	TRBJ2-1	TGTGCCAGCAGTGGGTACGTAGGAGGTGAGCAGTTCTTC	CASSGYVGGEQFF
TRBD1	.	TRBV11-1	TRBJ1-2	TGTGCCAGCAGCTCGGACAGGGCAGGGCGTTCTAACTATGGCTACACCTTC	CASSSDRAGRSNYGYTF
TRBD2	.	TRBV7-2	TRBJ2-7	TGTGCCAGCAGCTGGGGACTAGCGGGAGCCCTCTCCTACGAGCAGTACTTC	CASSWGLAGALSYEQYF
TRBD1	.	TRBV18	TRBJ2-2	TGTGCCAGCTCACCACTCGGGACAGGGGTGACCGGGGAGCTGTTTTTT	CASSPLGTGVTGELFF
TRBD1	.	TRBV28	TRBJ2-7	TGTGCCAGCACCGAGATGGCCGGGACAGGGAGCTCCTACGAGCAGTACTTC	CASTEMAGTGSSYEQYF
.	.	TRBV6-5	TRBJ1-1	TGTGCCAGCAGCCCCAGGGTCCGGGTTACTGAAGCTTTCTTT	CASSPRVRVTEAFF
.	.	TRBV7-9	TRBJ2-7	TGTTCCAGCAGCCCCCGCGATTACGAGCAGTACTTC	CSSSPRDYEQYF
TRBD1	.	TRBV7-9	TRBJ1-4	TGTGCCAGCAGCACGGGTACAGGGGCTGGCGGTGAAAAACTGTTTTTT	CASSTGTGAGGEKLFF
.	.	TRBV28	TRBJ1-2	TGTGCCAGCAGTCAGGACTATGGCTACACCTTC	CASSQDYGYTF
TRBD1	once	TRBV5-4	TRBJ2-7	TGTGCCAGCAGCTGGGGACAGGGGGCGGTCGAGCAGTACTTC	CASSWGQGAVEQYF
.	.	TRBV5-5	TRBJ1-5	TGTGCCAGCAGCTTGTCCGGTTTTGTCCAGCCCCAGCATTTT	CASSLSGFVQPQHF
TRBD1	.	TRBV5-4	TRBJ2-2	TGTGCCAGCAGCTCGAAGGACAGGATGAACACCGGGGAGCTGTTTTTT	CASSSKDRMNTGELFF